This paragraph covers one T cell receptor (beta chain) sequence. What it binds is not known. The data derive from a study of shared clonotypes between healthy human individuals. Study-wide results and caveats: Some naive CD4 clonotypes, about 5.5%, turned up in common across a handful of donors. The genetic and exposure-history diversity represented was limited by few donors.

This CDR3 has 16 amino acids. The germline gives CDR1 SEHNR, CDR2 FQNEAQ (reference sequence). TCRdb's table, derived via immunoSEQ multiplex PCR, lists solely in-frame clones and lacks some. The sample carries 95,000 to 120,000 clones, about 62% recorded once. Sequenced input: memory CD8+ T cells sorted from blood. Subset noted: CD45RO+ cells pooled with CCR7-negative TemRA cells. The clonotype comes from a woman aged 25 to 45 in good health. The chain is built from TRBV7-9 and TRBJ2-5, with 12 nucleotides matching TRBD2. The J call is in doubt because the DNA end fits TRBJ2-7 better. The CDR3 region is CASSTETSGSFHEQYF. As DNA, the CDR3 is TGTGCCAGCAGCACCGAGACTAGCGGGAGTTTCCACGAGCAGTACTTC.